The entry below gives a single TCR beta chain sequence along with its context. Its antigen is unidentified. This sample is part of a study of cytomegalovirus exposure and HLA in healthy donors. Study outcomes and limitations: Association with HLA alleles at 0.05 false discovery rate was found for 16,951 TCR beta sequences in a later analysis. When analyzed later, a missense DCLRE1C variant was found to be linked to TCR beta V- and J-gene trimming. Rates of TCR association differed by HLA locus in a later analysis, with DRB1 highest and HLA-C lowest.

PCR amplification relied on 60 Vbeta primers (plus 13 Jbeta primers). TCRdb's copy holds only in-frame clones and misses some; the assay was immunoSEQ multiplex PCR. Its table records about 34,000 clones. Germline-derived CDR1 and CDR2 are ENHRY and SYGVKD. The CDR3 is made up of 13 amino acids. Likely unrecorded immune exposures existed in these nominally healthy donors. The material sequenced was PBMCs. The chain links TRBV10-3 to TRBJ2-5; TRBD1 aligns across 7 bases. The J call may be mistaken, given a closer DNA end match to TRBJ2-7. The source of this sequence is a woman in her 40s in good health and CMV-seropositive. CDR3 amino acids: CAIKGASEYEQYF. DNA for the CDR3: TGTGCCATCAAGGGGGCTTCCGAATACGAGCAGTACTTC.